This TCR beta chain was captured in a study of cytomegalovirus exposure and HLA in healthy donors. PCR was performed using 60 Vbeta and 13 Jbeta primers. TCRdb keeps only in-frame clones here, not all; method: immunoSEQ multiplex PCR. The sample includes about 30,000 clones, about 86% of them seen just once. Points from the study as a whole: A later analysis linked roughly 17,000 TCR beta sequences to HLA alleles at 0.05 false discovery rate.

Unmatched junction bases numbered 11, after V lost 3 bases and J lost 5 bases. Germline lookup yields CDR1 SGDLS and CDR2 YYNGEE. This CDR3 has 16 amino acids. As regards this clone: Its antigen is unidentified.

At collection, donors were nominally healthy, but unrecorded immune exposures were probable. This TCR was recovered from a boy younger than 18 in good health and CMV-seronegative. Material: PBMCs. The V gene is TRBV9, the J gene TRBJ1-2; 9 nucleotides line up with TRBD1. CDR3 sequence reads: CASSGWDRAHTYGYTF. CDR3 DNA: TGTGCCAGCAGCGGATGGGACAGGGCCCATACGTATGGCTACACCTTC.